This section outlines one T cell receptor (beta chain) sequence together with its context. The clone's antigen remains unknown. Base qualities are missing; no much larger clone stands one base away. The data were obtained in a study of cytomegalovirus exposure and HLA in healthy donors (dated by TCRdb to 2017 to 2019). Concerning the study at large: According to an earlier analysis of 550 to 700 of the donors, 150 million to 200 million T cells yielded approximately 120 million unique TCR beta sequences and roughly 280 Gb of sequence data. Class I and class II HLA loci were covered by the typing at four-digit resolution. The number of donors typed differed by locus, with about 629-640 for A, B, C, DRB1 and DQB1, roughly 550 for DQA1, 606 for DPA1, and about 450 for DPB1. Across around 400 genotyped donors of the cohort, an average of approximately 220,000 unique TCR beta nucleotide sequences per donor were sequenced, and approximately 17% of those sequences were non-productive. Roughly 5 DR-DQ haplotypes were treated as single units for association and clustering because of strong linkage in the cohort. Besides the first cohort of 666 subjects, a separate validation cohort made up of 120 different subjects was used. The study was designed to test whether signatures of past pathogen exposure could be identified by cataloging public T cell receptors. A later analysis re-analyzed previously published TCR beta repertoires from approximately 670 donors and added high-resolution HLA genotyping to study TCR occurrence patterns. Of the roughly 400 genotyped donors, 80% to 90% were placed in the genetic ancestry cluster associated with self-reported Caucasian donors. Every discovery cohort repertoire had been produced on one sequencing platform. Donor age, sex, ethnicity and CMV serostatus were compiled alongside the repertoire data. An early release covering about 600 HLA-typed donors comprised about 320 gigabases of sequencing data and some 79 million unique TCR sequences. To predict cytomegalovirus infection status, the study brought together high-throughput TCR immunosequencing, statistical association of individual TCRs with disease status, and machine learning. A later genetic analysis took genome-wide SNP genotypes for about three fifths of the 666 donors and used that subset as a discovery cohort. In the later analysis, no new phenotypic data were used to find candidate immune exposures; instead, reliance was placed on TCR beta sequences and their occurrence across donors. Using immunosequencing, the study profiled T cell repertoires from approximately 700 subjects and related those repertoires to cytomegalovirus serostatus. In an earlier analysis of about 590 of the donors, high-throughput TCR beta sequencing was used to judge whether each TCR beta V gene segment behaved as functional or pseudogenic. Findings and caveats that apply to the study as a whole: This cohort had only TCR beta chains sequenced, and the lack of alpha or paired-chain data limited which features could be detected. A further reported finding was that TCR beta sequences accurately predicted the HLA-A and HLA-B alleles for most subjects in the first cohort. While some public TCRs were present in many individuals, most TCR sequences turned up only very rarely across donors. The sequencing pipeline was judged likely to have produced a cluster of highly shared sequence variants as a technical artifact. A later analysis associated about 18,000 TCR beta sequences with specific HLA alleles at a false discovery rate of 0.05. An association between a missense DCLRE1C variant and V-gene and J-gene trimming of TCR beta chains was found in a later genetic analysis and replicated in an independent cohort. In vitro tests confirmed that a few of the cytomegalovirus-associated TCR beta chains recognize cytomegalovirus antigens. A later analysis reported that several top co-occurrence clusters appeared linked to parvovirus B19, influenza, CMV and Epstein-Barr virus. Compared with the roughly 720-donor mean, donors in an Asian-associated ancestry cluster had fewer N-insertions in productive TCRs, according to a later genetic analysis. Assigning TCR associations to individual alleles was difficult when HLA alleles, especially DR and DQ, strongly co-occurred. In the study, 164 TCR beta chains were listed as associated with cytomegalovirus. In a later analysis, HLA-associated TCR beta chains were found to be more clonally expanded and to have lower generation probabilities than equally common non-associated chains. Presence/absence analyses assumed roughly uniform sequencing depth across donors, an assumption that may not hold. The classifier was reported to diagnose cytomegalovirus status with high specificity and sensitivity in both the original and validation cohorts. Because counts were too low, roughly 17 rarely observed V segments, including chromosome 9 orphons, were left out of the earlier analysis of 587 of the donors. Because some donors lacked HLA typing at each locus, the association tests relied only on the typed subset. A later analysis found that TCR association rates varied across HLA loci, with DRB1 alleles showing the most associated TCRs and HLA-C alleles the fewest. A later analysis found that most CMV-associated TCR beta chains appeared HLA-restricted, with HLA associations seemingly driven largely by CMV exposure. According to the authors, the approach could potentially be generalized to other disease states and immunological phenotypes. For the cohort, immune exposure information was limited to CMV serostatus. The 87-base-pair reads could not distinguish some IMGT-functional V segments, including TRBV6-2 and TRBV6-3, so those segments were excluded. An earlier analysis of around 600 of the donors showed that most TCR beta V segments appeared in productive rearrangements either about 87% or about 30% of the time, which broadly matched IMGT annotations. Correlated functional status among segregating V segments might be attributable to linkage disequilibrium, but an unknown experimental factor could not be ruled out.

Taken from cysteine to phenylalanine, the CDR3 has 13 residues. Just the 39-base CDR3 DNA is kept, in frame starting at base 1. V was cut back by 6 bases and J by 5 bases, leaving a gap of 11 bases between them. From a lookup of the germline V gene, CDR1 and CDR2 are SNHLY and FYNNEI. The cohort was made up of hundreds of healthy bone marrow donors. At the time of sampling, all cohort members were nominally healthy, though unrecorded immune exposures were likely present. The donor tested CMV seropositive, placing the donor among the 289 seropositive members of the cohort. Every donor gave a peripheral blood sample, and the peripheral blood mononuclear cells from that sample were used for TCR beta sequencing. The Qiagen DNeasy Blood Extraction Kit was used to extract genomic DNA from the blood cell samples. Libraries came from the immunoSEQ multiplex PCR assay. A mixture of 60 forward primers for TCR Vbeta segments and 13 reverse primers for TCR Jbeta segments was used in the multiplex PCR. Amplification of the CDR3 region of rearranged TCR beta genes was performed with a multiplex PCR assay on genomic DNA. The amplified TCR beta libraries were sequenced on the Illumina HiSeq System as 87-base-pair reads. Per the authors' processing: A later analysis counted about 76 million unique TCR beta chains across the 550 to 750 repertoires, and about 10 million of these chains were shared by at least two donors. A nearest-neighbor algorithm error-corrected the raw reads and collapsed the reads into unique sequences, merging closely related sequences to remove PCR and sequencing errors. Alignment of CDR3 sequences to IMGT reference sequences was used to assign V, D and J gene segments. For a sequence to be retained, at least a six-nucleotide match to both a V gene segment and a J gene segment was required. Rearrangements were classified as productive when the CDR3 lacked stop codons and remained in frame with V and J, and all other rearrangements were classified as non-productive. Following IMGT convention, CDR3 was defined as the stretch from the second conserved V-encoded cysteine to the conserved J-encoded phenylalanine. The earlier analysis of a few hundred of the donors excluded any sequence lacking an unambiguous match to a single V gene segment. An earlier analysis of a few hundred of the donors called V segments functional above 56.7% productive rearrangements and segregating when the between-donor standard deviation exceeded 5%. A statistical classification framework was built to diagnose cytomegalovirus status from the catalog of TCR beta chain sequences. In a later analysis, V and J genes were assigned by comparing TCR nucleotide sequences against IMGT/GENE-DB human TR gene sequences. Using the TCRdist pipeline, a later analysis assigned CDR3 sequences along with most-parsimonious VDJ recombination scenarios. In a later analysis, every TCR beta chain was defined by the combination of its CDR3 amino acid sequence and its V-gene family, and reads without a unique V-gene family were dropped. In a later analysis, approximately 640 highly shared, low-generation-probability nucleotide sequences were removed to address suspected cross-contamination and a sequencing artifact. In a later analysis, a clonal expansion index for each public chain was calculated from normalized within-repertoire ranks of inferred template counts. In a later analysis, generation probabilities were computed using a VDJ recombination model fitted to out-of-frame rearrangements, and the results were checked against IGoR. In a later analysis, TCR-TCR, TCR-HLA and TCR-CMV co-occurrence was scored with hypergeometric tests, and a repertoire-size bias correction was applied to TCR pairs. False discovery rates were estimated in a later analysis by permuting HLA or CMV assignments 20 times. A later analysis grouped co-occurring TCRs with DBSCAN, adding TCRdist sequence similarity when clustering within HLA-allele-positive subsets. Co-occurrence clustering excluded repertoires with fewer than 30,000 or more than 120,000 public chains, plus five with anomalous nucleotide sharing. Held by TCRdb, this immuneACCESS table contains in-frame sequences only and omits some clones. Under half of the omission traces to an unresolved V gene where checked; the cause of the rest is unknown. V, J and clone size were drawn from that table, and D and trimming were deduced from the DNA. This sample holds 100,000 to 150,000 clones; 75% to 85% were observed only once. 7% to 9.5% of the sample comes from the top ten.

Sequenced: PBMCs. The rearranged segments are TRBV2 and TRBJ1-3; a tentative D match to TRBD1 spans 5 bases. This TCR derives from a man under 40 in good health and CMV-seropositive. Read as DNA, the sequence is TGTGCCAGCAGGGCAGGGTATCGAAACACCATATATTTT. Protein translation: CASRAGYRNTIYF.